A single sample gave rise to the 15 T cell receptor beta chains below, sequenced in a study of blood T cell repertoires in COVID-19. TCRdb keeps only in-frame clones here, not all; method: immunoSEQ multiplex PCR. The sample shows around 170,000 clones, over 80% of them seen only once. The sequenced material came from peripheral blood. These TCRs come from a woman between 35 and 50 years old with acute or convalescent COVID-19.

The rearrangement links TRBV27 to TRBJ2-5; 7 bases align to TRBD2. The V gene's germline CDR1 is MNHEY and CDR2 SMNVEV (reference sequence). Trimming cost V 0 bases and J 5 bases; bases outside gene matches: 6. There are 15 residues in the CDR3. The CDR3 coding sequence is TGTGCCAGCAGTTTATCGAGGGTGGGGGGGGAGACCCAGTACTTC. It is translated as CASSLSRVGGETQYF.

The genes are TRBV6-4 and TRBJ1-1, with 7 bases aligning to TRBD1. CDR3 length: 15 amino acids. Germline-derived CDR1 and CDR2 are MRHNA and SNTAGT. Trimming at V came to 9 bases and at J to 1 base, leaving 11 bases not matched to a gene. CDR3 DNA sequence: TGTGCCAGACTAAGATCTGGGACAGCGAACACTGAAGCTTTCTTT. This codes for CARLRSGTANTEAFF.

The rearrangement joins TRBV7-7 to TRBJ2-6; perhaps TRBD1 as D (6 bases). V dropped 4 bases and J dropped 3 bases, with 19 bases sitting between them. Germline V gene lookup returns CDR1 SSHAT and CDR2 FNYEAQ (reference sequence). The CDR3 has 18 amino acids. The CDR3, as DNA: TGTGCCAGCAGCTCTACCGCCGGACAGTACTTTGGGGCCAACGTCCTGACTTTC. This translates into CASSSTAGQYFGANVLTF.

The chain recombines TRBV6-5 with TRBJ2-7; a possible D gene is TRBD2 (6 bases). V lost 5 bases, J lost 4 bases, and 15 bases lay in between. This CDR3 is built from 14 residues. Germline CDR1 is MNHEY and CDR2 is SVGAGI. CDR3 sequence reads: CASSNLGGGYEQYF. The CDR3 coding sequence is TGTGCCAGCAGTAACCTCGGGGGAGGATACGAGCAGTACTTC.

CDR3: CASSVLAEQYF. The CDR3 coding sequence is TGTGCCAGCAGTGTCCTAGCGGAGCAGTACTTC. This chain uses TRBV28 with TRBJ2-7; a weak D match, TRBD2 (6 bases). The CDR3 consists of 11 residues. CDR1 and CDR2 (germline): MDHEN, SYDVKM. V was clipped by 5 bases and J by 7 bases, with 9 bases between them. Full variable domain (rest looked up from reference TRBV28 and TRBJ2-7): DVKVTQSSRYLVKRTGEKVFLECVQDMDHENMFWYRQDPGLGLRLIYFSYDVKMKEKGDIPEGYSVSREKKERFSLILESASTNQTSMYLCASSVLAEQYFGPGTRLTVT.

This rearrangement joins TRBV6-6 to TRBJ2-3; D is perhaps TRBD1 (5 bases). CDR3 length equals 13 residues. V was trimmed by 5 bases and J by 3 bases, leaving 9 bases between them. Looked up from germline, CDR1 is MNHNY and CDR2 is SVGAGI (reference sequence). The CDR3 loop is CASSKAGTDTQYF. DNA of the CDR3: TGTGCCAGCAGTAAGGCAGGGACAGATACGCAGTATTTT.

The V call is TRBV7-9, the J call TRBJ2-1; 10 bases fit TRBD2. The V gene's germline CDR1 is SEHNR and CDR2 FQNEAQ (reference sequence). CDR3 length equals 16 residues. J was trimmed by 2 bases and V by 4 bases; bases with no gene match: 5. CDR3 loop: CASSSKAGGPYNEQFF. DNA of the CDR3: TGTGCCAGCAGCTCGAAAGCGGGAGGGCCCTACAATGAGCAGTTCTTC. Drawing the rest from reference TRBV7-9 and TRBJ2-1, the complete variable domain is DTGVSQNPRHKITKRGQNVTFRCDPISEHNRLYWYRQTLGQGPEFLTYFQNEAQLEKSRLLSDRFSAERPKGSFSTLEIQRTEQGDSAMYLCASSSKAGGPYNEQFFGPGTRLTVL.

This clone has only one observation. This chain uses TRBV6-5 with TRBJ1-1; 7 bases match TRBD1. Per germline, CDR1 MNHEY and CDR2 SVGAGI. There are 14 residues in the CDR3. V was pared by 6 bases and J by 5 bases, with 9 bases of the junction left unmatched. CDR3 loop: CASSVRTGVTEAFF. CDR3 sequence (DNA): TGTGCCAGCAGCGTCCGGACAGGTGTTACTGAAGCTTTCTTT.

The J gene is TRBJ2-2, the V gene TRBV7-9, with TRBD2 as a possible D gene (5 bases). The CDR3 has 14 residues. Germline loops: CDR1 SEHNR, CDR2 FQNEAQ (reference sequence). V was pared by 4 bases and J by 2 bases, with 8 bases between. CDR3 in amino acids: CASSSGLNTGELFF. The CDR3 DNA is TGTGCCAGCAGCTCCGGACTTAACACCGGGGAGCTGTTTTTT. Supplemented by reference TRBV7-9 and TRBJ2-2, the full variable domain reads DTGVSQNPRHKITKRGQNVTFRCDPISEHNRLYWYRQTLGQGPEFLTYFQNEAQLEKSRLLSDRFSAERPKGSFSTLEIQRTEQGDSAMYLCASSSGLNTGELFFGEGSRLTVL.

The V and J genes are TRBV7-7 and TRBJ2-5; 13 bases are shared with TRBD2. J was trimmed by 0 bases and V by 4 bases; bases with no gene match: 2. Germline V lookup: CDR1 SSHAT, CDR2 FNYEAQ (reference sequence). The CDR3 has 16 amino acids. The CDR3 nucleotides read TGTGCCAGCAGCTCGGGACTAGCGGGAAACCAAGAGACCCAGTACTTC. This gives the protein CASSSGLAGNQETQYF. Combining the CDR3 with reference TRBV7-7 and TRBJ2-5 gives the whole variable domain GAGVSQSPRYKVTKRGQDVTLRCDPISSHATLYWYQQALGQGPEFLTYFNYEAQPDKSGLPSDRFSAERPEGSISTLTIQRTEQRDSAMYRCASSSGLAGNQETQYFGPGTRLLVL.

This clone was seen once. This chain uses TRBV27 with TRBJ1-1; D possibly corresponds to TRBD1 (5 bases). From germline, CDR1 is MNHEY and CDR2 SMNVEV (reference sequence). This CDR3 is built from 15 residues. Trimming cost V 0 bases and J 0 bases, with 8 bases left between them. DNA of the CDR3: TGTGCCAGCAGTTTATCTCGGGGGATGAACACTGAAGCTTTCTTT. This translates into CASSLSRGMNTEAFF.

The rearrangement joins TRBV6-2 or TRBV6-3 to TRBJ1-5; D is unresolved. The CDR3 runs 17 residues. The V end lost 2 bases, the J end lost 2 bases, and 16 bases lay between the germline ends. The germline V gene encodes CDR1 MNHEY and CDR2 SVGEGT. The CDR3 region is CASSYISWEGGNQPQHF. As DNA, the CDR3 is TGTGCCAGCAGTTACATCTCTTGGGAGGGTGGCAATCAGCCCCAGCATTTT.

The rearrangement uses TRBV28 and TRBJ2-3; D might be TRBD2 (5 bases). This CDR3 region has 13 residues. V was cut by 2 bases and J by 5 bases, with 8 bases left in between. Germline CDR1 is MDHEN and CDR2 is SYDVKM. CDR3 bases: TGTGCCAGCAGTTTAGCCCGGGGAGATACGCAGTATTTT. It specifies CASSLARGDTQYF.

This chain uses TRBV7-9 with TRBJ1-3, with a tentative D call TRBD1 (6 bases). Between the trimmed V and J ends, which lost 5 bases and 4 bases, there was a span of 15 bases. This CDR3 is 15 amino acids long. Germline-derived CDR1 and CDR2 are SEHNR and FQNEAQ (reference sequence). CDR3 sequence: CASSPKHRVGNTIYF. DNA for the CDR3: TGTGCCAGCAGCCCTAAGCACAGGGTAGGAAACACCATATATTTT.

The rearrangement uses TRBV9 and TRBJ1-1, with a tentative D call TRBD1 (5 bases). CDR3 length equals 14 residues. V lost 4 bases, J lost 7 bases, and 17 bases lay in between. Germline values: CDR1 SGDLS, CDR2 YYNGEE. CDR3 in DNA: TGTGCCAGCAGCCCGACCTCGGGGACTCTTGAAGCTTTCTTT. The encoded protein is CASSPTSGTLEAFF.